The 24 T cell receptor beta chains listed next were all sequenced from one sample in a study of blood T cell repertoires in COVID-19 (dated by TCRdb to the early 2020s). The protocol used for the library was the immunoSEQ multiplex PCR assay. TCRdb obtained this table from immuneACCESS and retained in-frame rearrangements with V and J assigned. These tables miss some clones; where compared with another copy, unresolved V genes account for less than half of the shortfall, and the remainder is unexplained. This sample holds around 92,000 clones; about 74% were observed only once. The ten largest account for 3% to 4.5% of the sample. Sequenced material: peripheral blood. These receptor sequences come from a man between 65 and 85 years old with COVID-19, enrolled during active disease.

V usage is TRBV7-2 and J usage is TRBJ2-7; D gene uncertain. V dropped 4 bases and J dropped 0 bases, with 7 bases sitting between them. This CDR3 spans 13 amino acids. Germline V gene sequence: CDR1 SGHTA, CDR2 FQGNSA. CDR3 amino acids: CASSSPSSYEQYF. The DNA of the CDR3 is TGTGCCAGCAGCTCCCCGAGCTCCTACGAGCAGTACTTC.

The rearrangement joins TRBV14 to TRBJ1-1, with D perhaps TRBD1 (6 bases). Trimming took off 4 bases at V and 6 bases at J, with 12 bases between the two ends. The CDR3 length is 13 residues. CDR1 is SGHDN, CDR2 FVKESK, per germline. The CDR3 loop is CASSLQGIAEAFF. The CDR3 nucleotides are TGTGCCAGCAGCCTACAGGGAATAGCTGAAGCTTTCTTT. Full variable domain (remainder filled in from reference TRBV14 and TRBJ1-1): EAGVTQFPSHSVIEKGQTVTLRCDPISGHDNLYWYRRVMGKEIKFLLHFVKESKQDESGMPNNRFLAERTGGTYSTLKVQPAELEDSGVYFCASSLQGIAEAFFGQGTRLTVV.

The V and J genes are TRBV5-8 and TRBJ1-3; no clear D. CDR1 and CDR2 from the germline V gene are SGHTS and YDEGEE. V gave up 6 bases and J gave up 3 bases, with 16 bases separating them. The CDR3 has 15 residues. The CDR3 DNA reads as TGTGCCAGCACCATAATATCTACGGGTGGAAACACCATATATTTT. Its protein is CASTIISTGGNTIYF.

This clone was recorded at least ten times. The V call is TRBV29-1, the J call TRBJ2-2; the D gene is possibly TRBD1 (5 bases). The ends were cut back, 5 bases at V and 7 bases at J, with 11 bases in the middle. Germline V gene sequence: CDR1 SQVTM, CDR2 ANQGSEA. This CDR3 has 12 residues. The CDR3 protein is CSVLRVGGELFF. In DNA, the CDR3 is TGCAGCGTTCTCAGGGTCGGCGGGGAGCTGTTTTTT.

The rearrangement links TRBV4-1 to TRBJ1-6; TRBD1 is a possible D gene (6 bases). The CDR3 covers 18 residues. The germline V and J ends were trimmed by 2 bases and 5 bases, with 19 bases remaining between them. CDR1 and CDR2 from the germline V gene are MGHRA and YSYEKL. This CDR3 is CASSQIFRGGTDNSPLHF. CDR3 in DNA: TGCGCCAGCAGCCAAATTTTTAGGGGGGGAACAGATAATTCACCCCTCCACTTT.

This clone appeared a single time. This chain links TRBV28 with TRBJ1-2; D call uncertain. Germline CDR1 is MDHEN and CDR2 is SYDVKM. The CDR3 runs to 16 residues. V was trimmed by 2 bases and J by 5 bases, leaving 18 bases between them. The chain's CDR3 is CASSLRLLGTRYGYTF. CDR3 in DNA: TGTGCCAGCAGTTTAAGATTGTTGGGCACTCGGTATGGCTACACCTTC.

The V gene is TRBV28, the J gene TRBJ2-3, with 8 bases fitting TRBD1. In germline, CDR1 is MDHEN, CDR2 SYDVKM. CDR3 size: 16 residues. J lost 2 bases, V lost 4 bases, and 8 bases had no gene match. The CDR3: CASSSGTGAITDTQYF. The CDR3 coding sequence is TGTGCCAGCAGTTCCGGGACAGGAGCAATCACAGATACGCAGTATTTT.

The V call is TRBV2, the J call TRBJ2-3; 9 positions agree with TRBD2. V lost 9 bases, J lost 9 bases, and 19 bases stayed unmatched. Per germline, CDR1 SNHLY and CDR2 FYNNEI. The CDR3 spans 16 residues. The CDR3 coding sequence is TGTGCCAGTGAAGGGCGGGGTAGAGCGGGAGGTCCCACGCAGTATTTT. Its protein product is CASEGRGRAGGPTQYF.

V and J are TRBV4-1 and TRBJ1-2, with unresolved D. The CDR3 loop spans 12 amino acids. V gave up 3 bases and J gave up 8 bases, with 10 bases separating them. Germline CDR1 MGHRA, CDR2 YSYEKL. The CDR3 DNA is TGCGCCAGCAGCCATGCCGAGGGAGGCTACACCTTC. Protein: CASSHAEGGYTF.

CDR3 coding DNA: TGTGCCAGCAGCCCCGGGACAGGGGGTTCTCCCTCCTACAATGAGCAGTTCTTC. It is translated as CASSPGTGGSPSYNEQFF. The rearrangement uses TRBV7-2 and TRBJ2-1; TRBD1 aligns across 11 bases. The CDR3 length is 18 residues. Germline V gene sequence: CDR1 SGHTA, CDR2 FQGNSA. V was clipped by 5 bases and J by 0 bases; unmatched bases: 9.

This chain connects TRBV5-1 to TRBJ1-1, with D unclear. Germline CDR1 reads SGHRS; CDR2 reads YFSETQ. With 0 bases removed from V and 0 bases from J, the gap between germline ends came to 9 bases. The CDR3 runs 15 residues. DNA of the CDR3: TGCGCCAGCAGCTTGGCCTCAGGCATGAACACTGAAGCTTTCTTT. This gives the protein CASSLASGMNTEAFF.

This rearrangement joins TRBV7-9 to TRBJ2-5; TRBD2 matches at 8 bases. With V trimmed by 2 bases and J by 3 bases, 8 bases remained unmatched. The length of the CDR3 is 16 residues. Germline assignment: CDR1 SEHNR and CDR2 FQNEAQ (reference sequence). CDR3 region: CASSLRLSSGKETQYF. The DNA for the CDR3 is TGTGCCAGCAGCTTAAGGTTAAGTAGCGGGAAAGAGACCCAGTACTTC.

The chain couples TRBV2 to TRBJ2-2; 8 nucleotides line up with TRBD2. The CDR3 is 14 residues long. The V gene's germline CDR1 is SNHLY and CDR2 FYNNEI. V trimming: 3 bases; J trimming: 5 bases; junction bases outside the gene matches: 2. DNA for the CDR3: TGTGCCAGCAGTGACCGGGGGGGGACCGGGGAGCTGTTTTTT. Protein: CASSDRGGTGELFF.

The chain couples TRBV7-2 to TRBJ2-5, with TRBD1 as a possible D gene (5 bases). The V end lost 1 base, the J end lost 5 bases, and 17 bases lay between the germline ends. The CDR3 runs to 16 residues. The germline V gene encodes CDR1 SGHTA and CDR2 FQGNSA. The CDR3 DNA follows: TGTGCCAGCAGCTTAGGAGGCAGGGCTCGCGGCGAGACCCAGTACTTC. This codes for CASSLGGRARGETQYF.

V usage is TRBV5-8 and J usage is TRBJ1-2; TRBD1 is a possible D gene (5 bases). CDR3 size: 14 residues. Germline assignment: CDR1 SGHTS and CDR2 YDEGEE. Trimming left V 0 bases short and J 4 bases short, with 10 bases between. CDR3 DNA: TGTGCCAGCAGCTTGGTTGGAGACAGCTATGGCTACACCTTC. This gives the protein CASSLVGDSYGYTF.

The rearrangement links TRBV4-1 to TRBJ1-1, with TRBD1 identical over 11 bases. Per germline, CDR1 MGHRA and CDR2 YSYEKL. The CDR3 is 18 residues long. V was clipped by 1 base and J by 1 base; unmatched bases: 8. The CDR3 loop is CASSQVRVGTGGNTEAFF. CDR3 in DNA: TGCGCCAGCAGCCAAGTCCGCGTAGGGACAGGGGGGAACACTGAAGCTTTCTTT.

In DNA form, the CDR3 reads TGTGCCAGTAGGGGACTCGGGACAGGGCTAGATACGCAGTATTTT. This codes for CASRGLGTGLDTQYF. The chain has TRBV19 and TRBJ2-3; 9 bases line up with TRBD1. The trim removed 6 bases at V and 5 bases at J, leaving 9 bases unmatched. Germline V gene data show CDR1 as LNHDA and CDR2 as SQIVND (reference sequence). The CDR3 is 15 residues long.

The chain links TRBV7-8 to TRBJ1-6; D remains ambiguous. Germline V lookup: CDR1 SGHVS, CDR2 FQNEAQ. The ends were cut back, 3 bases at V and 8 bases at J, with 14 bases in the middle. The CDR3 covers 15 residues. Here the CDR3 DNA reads TGTGCCAGCAGCTTGGTGGAGGTGGATTATTCACCCCTCCACTTT. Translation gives CASSLVEVDYSPLHF.

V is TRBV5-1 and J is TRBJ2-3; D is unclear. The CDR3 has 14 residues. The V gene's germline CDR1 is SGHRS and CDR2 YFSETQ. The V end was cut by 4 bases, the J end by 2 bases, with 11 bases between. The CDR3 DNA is TGCGCCAGCAGCATTTTCAGTTTCACAGATACGCAGTATTTT. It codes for CASSIFSFTDTQYF.

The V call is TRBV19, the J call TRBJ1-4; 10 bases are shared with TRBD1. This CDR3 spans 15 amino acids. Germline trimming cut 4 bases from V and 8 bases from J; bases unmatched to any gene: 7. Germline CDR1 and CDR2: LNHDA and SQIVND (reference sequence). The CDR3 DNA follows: TGTGCCAGTAGTACAGGGACAGGGGCAGGCGAAAAACTGTTTTTT. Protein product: CASSTGTGAGEKLFF. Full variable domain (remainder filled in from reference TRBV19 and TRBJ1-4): DGGITQSPKYLFRKEGQNVTLSCEQNLNHDAMYWYRQDPGQGLRLIYYSQIVNDFQKGDIAEGYSVSREKKESFPLTVTSAQKNPTAFYLCASSTGTGAGEKLFFGSGTQLSVL.

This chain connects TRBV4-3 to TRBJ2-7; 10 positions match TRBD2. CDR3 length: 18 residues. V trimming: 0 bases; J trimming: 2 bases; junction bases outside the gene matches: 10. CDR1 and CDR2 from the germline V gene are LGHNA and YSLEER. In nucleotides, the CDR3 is TGCGCCAGCAGCCAAGAGGGGAAGGGGCTAGCGGGGGCCTACGAGCAGTACTTC. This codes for CASSQEGKGLAGAYEQYF.

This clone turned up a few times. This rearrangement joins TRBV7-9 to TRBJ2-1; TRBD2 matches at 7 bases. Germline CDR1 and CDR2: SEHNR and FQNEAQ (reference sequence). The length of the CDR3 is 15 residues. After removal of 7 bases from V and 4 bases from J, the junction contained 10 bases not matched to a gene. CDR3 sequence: CASTLTSSSYNEQFF. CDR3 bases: TGTGCCAGCACCTTGACTAGCTCTTCTTACAATGAGCAGTTCTTC.

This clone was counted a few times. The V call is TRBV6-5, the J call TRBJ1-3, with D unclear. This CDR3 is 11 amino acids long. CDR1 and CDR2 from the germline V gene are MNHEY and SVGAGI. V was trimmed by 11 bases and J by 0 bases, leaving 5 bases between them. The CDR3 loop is CAVASGNTIYF. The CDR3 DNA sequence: TGTGCCGTGGCCTCTGGAAACACCATATATTTT.

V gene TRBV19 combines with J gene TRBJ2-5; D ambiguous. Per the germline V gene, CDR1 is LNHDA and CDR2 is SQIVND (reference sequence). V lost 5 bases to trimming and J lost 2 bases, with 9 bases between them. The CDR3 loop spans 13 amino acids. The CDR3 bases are TGTGCCAGTAGTGCCGGGTCTCAAGAGACCCAGTACTTC. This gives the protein CASSAGSQETQYF.